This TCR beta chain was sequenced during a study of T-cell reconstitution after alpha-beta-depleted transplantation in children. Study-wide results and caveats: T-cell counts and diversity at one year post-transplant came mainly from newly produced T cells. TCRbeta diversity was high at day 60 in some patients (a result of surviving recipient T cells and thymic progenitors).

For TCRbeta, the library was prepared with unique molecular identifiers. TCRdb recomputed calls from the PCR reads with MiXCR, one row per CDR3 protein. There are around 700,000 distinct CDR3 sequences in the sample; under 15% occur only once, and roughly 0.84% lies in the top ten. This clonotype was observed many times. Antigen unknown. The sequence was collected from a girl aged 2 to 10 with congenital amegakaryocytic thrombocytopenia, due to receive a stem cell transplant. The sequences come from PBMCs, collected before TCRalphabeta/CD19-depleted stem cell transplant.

CDR3 in amino acids: CASSLVGLTYYNEQFF. In DNA, the CDR3 is TGCGCCAGCAGCTTGGTGGGACTCACTTACTACAATGAGCAGTTCTTC. The V gene is TRBV5-1, the J gene TRBJ2-1; tentatively, D is TRBD2 (6 bases). CDR1 and CDR2 from the germline V gene are SGHRS and YFSETQ. The V end lost 0 bases, the J end lost 3 bases, and 13 bases lay between the germline ends. The CDR3 consists of 16 residues.